This record looks at one TCR beta chain sequence and its context. This sample is part of a study of T cell responses to AZD1222 COVID-19 vaccine. Study summary: Pooled together were second doses at about 4 or about 12 weeks.

Assay used: immunoSEQ multiplex PCR; TCRdb lists only in-frame clones, some missing. The table has about 120,000 clones, around 94% seen once; the top ten hold under 3.5%. The ends were cut back, 0 bases at V and 1 base at J, with 14 bases in the middle. There are 17 residues in the CDR3. The germline gives CDR1 SGHRS, CDR2 YFSETQ. This material consisted of peripheral blood, taken on day 0 of AZD1222 vaccination. The gene calls are TRBV5-1 and TRBJ2-1; possibly TRBD1 for D (6 bases). The source of this sequence is an adult in good health. In DNA form, the CDR3 reads TGCGCCAGCAGCTTGGCCTACGGCAGGGGTTCCTACAATGAGCAGTTCTTC. Encoded protein: CASSLAYGRGSYNEQFF.